This T cell receptor (beta chain) appears in the sequencing data of a study of T cells after yellow fever vaccination. TCRdb reprocessed the 5' RACE reads via MiXCR and lists one record per CDR3 protein. The table has more than 250,000 distinct CDR3 sequences, approximately 7% seen once. In this sample, this clonotype turned up many times. This CDR3 comprises 13 residues. Trimming cost V 3 bases and J 4 bases, with 9 bases left between them. The source was PBMCs, collected roughly 47 days after the first yellow fever vaccination. This TCR came from a man aged 18 to 35 who received the YFV17D yellow fever vaccine. This chain joins TRBV12-3 or TRBV12-4 and TRBJ1-2; D not resolved. This chain's CDR3 is CASSFRPSYGYTF. The CDR3 DNA follows: TGTGCCAGCAGTTTTCGACCGAGCTATGGCTACACCTTC.